Presented here are 10 T cell receptor beta chains from one specimen sequenced in a study of blood T cell repertoires in COVID-19. Method: immunoSEQ multiplex PCR; TCRdb's copy keeps in-frame clones and lacks some. The sample records under 15,000 clones, 84% being singletons. Sequencing input: peripheral blood. All receptors derive from a man aged 50 to 59 with active COVID-19.

The V gene is TRBV4-1, the J gene TRBJ2-7, with D maybe TRBD1 (6 bases). V was cut by 4 bases and J by 2 bases, with 15 bases left in between. Germline lookup yields CDR1 MGHRA and CDR2 YSYEKL. The CDR3 totals 15 residues. The CDR3 sequence: CASSPGSTGTYEQYF. DNA of the CDR3: TGCGCCAGCAGCCCAGGATCGACAGGAACCTACGAGCAGTACTTC.

V is TRBV27 and J is TRBJ1-1, with D possibly matching TRBD1 (5 bases). This CDR3 spans 13 amino acids. The V gene's germline CDR1 is MNHEY and CDR2 SMNVEV (reference sequence). Trimming removed 3 bases at V and 3 bases at J, with 8 bases between. The CDR3 reads CASSLGLYTEAFF. CDR3 sequence (DNA): TGTGCCAGCAGTTTGGGACTCTACACTGAAGCTTTCTTT.

In DNA, the CDR3 is TGCGCCAGCAGCCCAAAGCGGGAGGGCCTAGGGACAGATACGCAGTATTTT. It codes for CASSPKREGLGTDTQYF. This rearrangement joins TRBV5-1 to TRBJ2-3; 10 bases match TRBD2. From germline, CDR1 is SGHRS and CDR2 YFSETQ. V trimming: 4 bases; J trimming: 3 bases; junction bases outside the gene matches: 11. This CDR3 region has 17 residues.

The rearrangement links TRBV27 to TRBJ2-7; 8 positions agree with TRBD1. The germline CDR1 and CDR2 sequences are MNHEY and SMNVEV (reference sequence). V lost 3 bases and J lost 6; bases outside the gene matches: 7. The CDR3 is made up of 14 amino acids. The CDR3: CASSFGQGVGEQYF. In nucleotides, the CDR3 is TGTGCCAGCAGTTTTGGACAGGGTGTGGGCGAGCAGTACTTC.

V is TRBV7-9 and J is TRBJ2-1, with 10 bases that match TRBD2. V lost 11 bases, J lost 8 bases, and 21 bases stayed unmatched. Germline CDR1 is SEHNR and CDR2 is FQNEAQ (reference sequence). There are 17 residues in the CDR3. CDR3 amino acids: CACSAAWPSGSMDEQFF. CDR3 in DNA: TGTGCCTGCTCAGCAGCTTGGCCTAGCGGGAGTATGGATGAGCAGTTCTTC.

V gene TRBV4-1 combines with J gene TRBJ2-7; TRBD1 is a possible D gene (6 bases). Trimming left V 2 bases short and J 0 bases short, with 20 bases between. Looked up from germline, CDR1 is MGHRA and CDR2 is YSYEKL. CDR3 length equals 18 residues. The CDR3 DNA follows: TGCGCCAGCAGCCAATGGGGGCTTGTTGGGAGCCGCTCCTACGAGCAGTACTTC. It encodes CASSQWGLVGSRSYEQYF.

This sequence joins TRBV2 and TRBJ2-7, with 14 positions matching TRBD2. V gave up 6 bases and J gave up 7 bases; unmatched junction bases: 5. This CDR3 spans 14 amino acids. The germline CDR1 and CDR2 sequences are SNHLY and FYNNEI. The DNA for the CDR3 is TGTGCCAGCAGCCGGGGACTAGCGGGAGTTGAGCAGTACTTC. Translated, it gives CASSRGLAGVEQYF.

V gene TRBV10-2 combines with J gene TRBJ2-5; TRBD2 matches 13 bases. The CDR3 totals 15 residues. Germline V gene lookup returns CDR1 WSHSY and CDR2 SAAADI. With 4 bases clipped from V and 4 bases from J, the junction kept 3 bases outside the gene matches. The CDR3 reads CASSGTSGSGETQYF. DNA for the CDR3: TGCGCCAGCAGTGGGACTAGCGGGAGTGGAGAGACCCAGTACTTC.

The V and J genes are TRBV7-9 and TRBJ2-1, with TRBD2 matching over 7 bases. The J segment lost 9 bases and the V segment lost 1 base, leaving 6 bases of the junction unmatched. This CDR3 has 14 amino acids. Germline assignment: CDR1 SEHNR and CDR2 FQNEAQ (reference sequence). This CDR3 reads CASSLGGGSGEQFF. CDR3 nucleotide sequence: TGTGCCAGCAGCTTAGGGGGAGGGTCGGGTGAGCAGTTCTTC.

The chain recombines TRBV19 with TRBJ2-2, with 11 bases that match TRBD2. Germline V gene data show CDR1 as LNHDA and CDR2 as SQIVND (reference sequence). This CDR3 spans 17 amino acids. The J segment lost 7 bases and the V segment lost 3 bases, leaving 10 bases of the junction unmatched. CDR3 nucleotides: TGTGCCAGTAGTATGACTAGCGGGGTTATACGGGACGGGGAGCTGTTTTTT. It translates to CASSMTSGVIRDGELFF.